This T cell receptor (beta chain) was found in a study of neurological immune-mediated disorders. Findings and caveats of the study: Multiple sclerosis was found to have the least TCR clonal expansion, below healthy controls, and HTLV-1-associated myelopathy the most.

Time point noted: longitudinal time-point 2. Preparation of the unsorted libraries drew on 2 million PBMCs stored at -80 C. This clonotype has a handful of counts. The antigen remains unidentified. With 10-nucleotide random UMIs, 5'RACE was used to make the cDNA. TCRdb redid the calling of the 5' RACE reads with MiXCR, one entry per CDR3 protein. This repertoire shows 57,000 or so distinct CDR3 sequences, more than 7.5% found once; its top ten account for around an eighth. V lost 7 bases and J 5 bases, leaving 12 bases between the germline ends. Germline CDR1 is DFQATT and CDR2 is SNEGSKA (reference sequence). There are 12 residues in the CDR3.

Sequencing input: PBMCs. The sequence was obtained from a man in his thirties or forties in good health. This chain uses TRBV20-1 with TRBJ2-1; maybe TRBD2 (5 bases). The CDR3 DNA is TGCAGTGTCAGTCTAGCTGACAATGAGCAGTTCTTC. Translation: CSVSLADNEQFF.